This T cell receptor beta chain was captured by sequencing in a study of beta chain features in type 1 diabetes. Losses at the gene ends were 2 bases for V and 3 bases for J; bases not matched to a gene: 13. This CDR3 comprises 17 residues. The germline V gene has CDR1 GTSNPN and CDR2 SVGIG (reference sequence). Using CD45RO/CCR7/CD25/CD127/CD95/CD27, CD4+ naive, central memory, regulatory and stem cell-like memory cells were sorted. Study results and caveats: When Type 1 diabetes patients were examined, their TCRB CDR3s proved moderately but significantly shorter in all four CD4+ subsets. A pattern of fewer insertions and more deletions at VDJ junctions was seen in type 1 diabetes patients. Whether HLA type affects TCRB rearrangement stayed undetermined in the present work.

Remarks on this clone: Its target is unknown.

Sequencing targeted expressed TCRB transcripts, as all isolated RNA had been reverse transcribed. TCRdb's copy holds only in-frame clones and misses some; the assay was immunoSEQ multiplex PCR. The table includes some 290,000 clones, roughly 24% detected once. Sequenced sample: naive CD4+ T cells from blood. J is TRBJ1-1 and V is TRBV30, with 9 bases fitting TRBD1. This clonotype was obtained from a woman aged 30 to 39 with type 1 diabetes. The CDR3 is CAWSTGTGWREHTEAFF. The CDR3 region has the DNA TGTGCCTGGAGTACCGGGACAGGGTGGAGGGAACACACTGAAGCTTTCTTT.